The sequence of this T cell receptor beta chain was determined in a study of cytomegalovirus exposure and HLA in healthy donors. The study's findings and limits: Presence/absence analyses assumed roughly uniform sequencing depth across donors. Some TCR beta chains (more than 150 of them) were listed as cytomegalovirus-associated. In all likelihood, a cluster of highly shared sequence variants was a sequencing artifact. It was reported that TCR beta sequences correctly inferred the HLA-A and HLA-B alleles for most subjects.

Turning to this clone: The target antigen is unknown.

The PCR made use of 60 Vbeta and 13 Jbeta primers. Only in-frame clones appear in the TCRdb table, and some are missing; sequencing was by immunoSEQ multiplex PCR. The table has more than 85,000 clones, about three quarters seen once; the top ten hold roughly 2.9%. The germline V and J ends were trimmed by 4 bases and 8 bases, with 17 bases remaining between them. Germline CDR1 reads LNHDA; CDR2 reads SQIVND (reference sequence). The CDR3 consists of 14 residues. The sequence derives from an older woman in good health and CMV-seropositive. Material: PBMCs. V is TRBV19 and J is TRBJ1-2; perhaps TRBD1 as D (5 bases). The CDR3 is CASSRFGGPRGYTF. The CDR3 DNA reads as TGTGCCAGTAGTAGATTCGGGGGTCCGAGGGGCTACACCTTC.